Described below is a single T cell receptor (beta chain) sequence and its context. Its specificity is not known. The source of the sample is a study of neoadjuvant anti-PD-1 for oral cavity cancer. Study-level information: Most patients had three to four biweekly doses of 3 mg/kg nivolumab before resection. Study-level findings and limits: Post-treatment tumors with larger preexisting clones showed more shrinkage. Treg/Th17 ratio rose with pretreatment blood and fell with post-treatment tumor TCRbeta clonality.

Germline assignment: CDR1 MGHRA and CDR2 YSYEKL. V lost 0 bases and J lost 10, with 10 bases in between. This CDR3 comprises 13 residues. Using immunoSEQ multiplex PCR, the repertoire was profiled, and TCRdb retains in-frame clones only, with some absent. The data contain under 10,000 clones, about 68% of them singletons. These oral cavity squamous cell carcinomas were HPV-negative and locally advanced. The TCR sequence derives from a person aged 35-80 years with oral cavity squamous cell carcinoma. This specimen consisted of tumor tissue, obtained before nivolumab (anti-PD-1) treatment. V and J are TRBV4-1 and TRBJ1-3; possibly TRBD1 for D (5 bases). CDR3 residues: CASSQDSSGTIYF. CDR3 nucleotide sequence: TGCGCCAGCAGCCAAGATTCATCAGGGACCATATATTTT.